What follows are 21 T cell receptor beta chains derived from one specimen sequenced in a study of PD-L1 blockade in urothelial cancer. This sample's time point: pretreatment peripheral blood. Clones were sequenced by immunoSEQ multiplex PCR, and TCRdb holds only the in-frame ones, with some missing. The table has 50,000 to 55,000 clones, more than 75% seen once. Here the sequenced sample was PBMCs, taken around atezolizumab (anti-PD-L1) treatment. The receptors stem from a middle-aged man with urothelial cancer.

The chain uses TRBV10-3 and TRBJ1-6; TRBD1 might be the D (5 bases). The CDR3 extends over 14 amino acids. Deletions cut 6 bases from V and 5 bases from J, with 11 bases between. The germline V gene encodes CDR1 ENHRY and CDR2 SYGVKD. CDR3 nucleotides: TGTGCCATCAGGGTCGTGACAGATAATTCACCCCTCCACTTT. This sequence encodes CAIRVVTDNSPLHF.

The V gene is TRBV6-5, the J gene TRBJ2-7, with 10 positions matching TRBD2. Germline lookup yields CDR1 MNHEY and CDR2 SVGAGI. The CDR3 is made up of 12 amino acids. J was trimmed by 6 bases and V by 5 bases; bases with no gene match: 1. CDR3 coding DNA: TGTGCCAGCAGTGGGACTAGCGCCGAGCAGTACTTC. This sequence encodes CASSGTSAEQYF.

This clone was recorded once. The rearrangement uses TRBV7-2 and TRBJ2-7; D ambiguous. CDR3 size: 16 residues. Germline CDR1 is SGHTA and CDR2 is FQGNSA. The V end lost 5 bases, the J end lost 0 bases, and 17 bases lay between the germline ends. The DNA for the CDR3 is TGTGCCAGCAGCCATACATCGACACCCTCCTCCTACGAGCAGTACTTC. It yields the protein CASSHTSTPSSYEQYF. Full variable domain (outside the CDR3, taken from reference TRBV7-2 and TRBJ2-7): GAGVSQSPSNKVTEKGKDVELRCDPISGHTALYWYRQSLGQGLEFLIYFQGNSAPDKSGLPSDRFSAERTGGSVSTLTIQRTQQEDSAVYLCASSHTSTPSSYEQYFGPGTRLTVT.

This rearrangement joins TRBV5-1 to TRBJ1-2, with no clear D. V was trimmed by 2 bases and J by 3 bases, leaving 8 bases between them. The CDR3 is 13 amino acids. Per germline, CDR1 SGHRS and CDR2 YFSETQ. CDR3 residues: CASSLSGDYGYTF. For the CDR3, the DNA is TGCGCCAGCAGCTTATCCGGGGACTATGGCTACACCTTC.

V usage is TRBV6-6 and J usage is TRBJ1-2; D perhaps matches TRBD1 (6 bases). The CDR3 is made up of 13 amino acids. From germline, CDR1 is MNHNY and CDR2 SVGAGI (reference sequence). Deletions cut 6 bases from V and 4 bases from J, with 12 bases between. The CDR3 nucleotides are TGTGCCAGCAGACAGGACAGCAGCTATGGCTACACCTTC. It specifies CASRQDSSYGYTF.

This clone was counted at least ten times. The V and J genes are TRBV6-5 and TRBJ2-4, with D perhaps TRBD1 (6 bases). The CDR3 contains 12 residues. Germline CDR1 and CDR2: MNHEY and SVGAGI. Trimming removed 6 bases at V and 9 bases at J, with 12 bases between. DNA of the CDR3: TGTGCCAGCAGCCCAGGGGTCCCCATTCAGTACTTC. Translation gives CASSPGVPIQYF.

CDR3: CASSLEERSEQYF. DNA of the CDR3: TGTGCCAGCAGTTTGGAGGAAAGGAGCGAGCAGTACTTC. V gene TRBV27 combines with J gene TRBJ2-7; D may be TRBD2 (5 bases). The length of the CDR3 is 13 residues. The V gene lost 3 bases and the J gene lost 6 bases, with 12 bases spanning the gap. Germline V gene lookup returns CDR1 MNHEY and CDR2 SMNVEV (reference sequence).

This clone occurred once. V usage is TRBV27 and J usage is TRBJ1-1; no clear D gene. V was shortened by 6 bases and J by 2 bases, with 7 bases between the two germline ends. The CDR3 totals 12 residues. Germline CDR1 and CDR2: MNHEY and SMNVEV (reference sequence). CDR3 sequence: CASSRGNTEAFF. CDR3 sequence (DNA): TGTGCCAGCAGCCGGGGAAACACTGAAGCTTTCTTT.

The chain has TRBV25-1 and TRBJ2-7, with no clear D. Trimming took off 3 bases at V and 0 bases at J, with 9 bases between the two ends. Germline-derived CDR1 and CDR2 are MGHDK and SYGVNS. This CDR3 contains 14 residues. This CDR3 reads CASSDLDTSYEQYF. CDR3 bases: TGTGCCAGCAGTGACCTCGACACCTCCTACGAGCAGTACTTC.

The chain uses TRBV30 and TRBJ1-2; no reliable D call. The germline V gene has CDR1 GTSNPN and CDR2 SVGIG (reference sequence). This CDR3 has 14 residues. The V end lost 2 bases, the J end lost 2 bases, and 12 bases lay between the germline ends. DNA of the CDR3: TGTGCCTGGAGTTATGGCACGGGGAACTATGGCTACACCTTC. Its translation: CAWSYGTGNYGYTF.

The chain combines TRBV7-8 with TRBJ1-3; D ambiguous. V lost 0 bases, J lost 6 bases, and 18 bases lay in between. Germline CDR1 SGHVS, CDR2 FQNEAQ. This CDR3 region has 17 residues. The CDR3 is CASSLAVSYTESNTIYF. In DNA, the CDR3 is TGTGCCAGCAGCTTAGCCGTATCCTATACAGAGTCAAACACCATATATTTT.

This clone was recorded once. V and J are TRBV19 and TRBJ1-4; D is possibly TRBD1 (6 bases). Germline V CDR1 and CDR2: LNHDA, SQIVND (reference sequence). Trimming stripped 7 bases from V and 2 bases from J, with 11 bases between. The length of the CDR3 is 14 residues. The CDR3 is CASNMQGTNEKLFF. The CDR3 bases are TGTGCCAGTAACATGCAGGGGACTAATGAAAAACTGTTTTTT.

The chain combines TRBV15 with TRBJ2-5; the D gene is possibly TRBD2 (5 bases). The CDR3 has 15 amino acids. CDR1 is LNHNV and CDR2 is YYDKDF in the germline V gene (reference sequence). Between the trimmed V and J ends, which lost 7 bases and 0 bases, there was a span of 15 bases. The CDR3 sequence is CATNTVGADQETQYF. The CDR3 DNA follows: TGTGCCACCAACACCGTGGGAGCCGACCAAGAGACCCAGTACTTC. Full variable domain (missing parts from reference TRBV15 and TRBJ2-5): DAMVIQNPRYQVTQFGKPVTLSCSQTLNHNVMYWYQQKSSQAPKLLFHYYDKDFNNEADTPDNFQSRRPNTSFCFLDIRSPGLGDTAMYLCATNTVGADQETQYFGPGTRLLVL.

The gene calls are TRBV30 and TRBJ1-1; 8 nucleotides agree with TRBD1. Germline V gene sequence: CDR1 GTSNPN, CDR2 SVGIG (reference sequence). V was pared by 8 bases and J by 5 bases, with 16 bases of the junction left unmatched. This CDR3 has 15 residues. CDR3 in amino acids: CAAGQGPTVGTEAFF. In DNA, the CDR3 is TGTGCCGCAGGACAGGGTCCAACCGTTGGGACTGAAGCTTTCTTT.

This clone appeared a single time. The chain couples TRBV6-5 to TRBJ2-7; D is uncertain. From germline, CDR1 is MNHEY and CDR2 SVGAGI. There are 14 residues in the CDR3. V shed 6 bases and J shed 7 bases, with 19 bases lying between them. This CDR3 reads CASSEPGSYEEQYF. CDR3 bases: TGTGCCAGCAGCGAGCCGGGTTCATATGAAGAGCAGTACTTC.

The V gene is TRBV6-6, the J gene TRBJ2-3; the match to TRBD1 covers 8 bases. Germline CDR1 reads MNHNY; CDR2 reads SVGAGI (reference sequence). The CDR3 is made up of 14 amino acids. The trim removed 5 bases at V and 7 bases at J, leaving 8 bases unmatched. The CDR3 DNA follows: TGTGCCAGCAGTCCTGACAGGGGAAGGAATACGCAGTATTTT. Protein: CASSPDRGRNTQYF.

The chain recombines TRBV10-2 with TRBJ2-1, with TRBD2 matching over 7 bases. From germline, CDR1 is WSHSY and CDR2 SAAADI. With V trimmed by 7 bases and J by 11 bases, 11 bases remained unmatched. The CDR3 loop spans 13 amino acids. CDR3 amino acids: CASNKPGLPQQFF. The CDR3 nucleotides are TGCGCCAGCAATAAACCGGGACTACCTCAGCAGTTCTTC.

CDR3 coding DNA: TGTGCCAGCAGCTTCGACAGGGGGGCTGAAGCTTTCTTT. Protein product: CASSFDRGAEAFF. V usage is TRBV5-4 and J usage is TRBJ1-1; 9 bases line up with TRBD1. Looked up from germline, CDR1 is SGHNT and CDR2 is YYREEE (reference sequence). With V trimmed by 2 bases and J by 6 bases, 2 bases remained unmatched. The CDR3 consists of 13 residues.

This chain links TRBV5-5 with TRBJ1-1; 9 positions match TRBD1. Trimming at V came to 4 bases and at J to 5 bases, leaving 9 bases not matched to a gene. This CDR3 region has 15 residues. Per germline, CDR1 SGHKS and CDR2 YYEKEE (reference sequence). The CDR3 DNA reads TGTGCCAGCAGCCAGGGGAACAGGGGGCCTACTGAAGCTTTCTTT. Protein sequence: CASSQGNRGPTEAFF. The variable domain in full, completed from reference TRBV5-5 and TRBJ1-1, reads DAGVTQSPTHLIKTRGQQVTLRCSPISGHKSVSWYQQVLGQGPQFIFQYYEKEERGRGNFPDRFSARQFPNYSSELNVNALLLGDSALYLCASSQGNRGPTEAFFGQGTRLTVV.

The rearrangement uses TRBV6-1 and TRBJ1-4; 8 nucleotides agree with TRBD1. The CDR3 is made up of 14 amino acids. The trim removed 8 bases at V and 1 base at J, leaving 3 bases unmatched. In germline, CDR1 is MNHNS, CDR2 SASEGT. Written as DNA, the CDR3 is TGTGCCAGCGGGGACAGGAAAACTAATGAAAAACTGTTTTTT. The encoded protein is CASGDRKTNEKLFF.

The V call is TRBV6-1, the J call TRBJ1-2; D is uncertain. The CDR3 totals 13 residues. V was cut by 8 bases and J by 4 bases, with 14 bases left in between. Germline values: CDR1 MNHNS, CDR2 SASEGT. The CDR3 loop reads CASAVGESYGYTF. CDR3 DNA: TGTGCCAGCGCGGTTGGAGAATCCTATGGCTACACCTTC.